One TCR beta chain is described in this entry. Its antigen is undetermined. CDR3 size: 16 residues. J lost 3 bases, V lost 3 bases, and 4 bases had no gene match. Germline V gives CDR1 SGHTA, CDR2 FQGNSA. Repertoires were generated with immunoSEQ multiplex PCR, while TCRdb's copy carries only in-frame clones and drops some. The sample records hundreds of thousands of clones, 92% being singletons. The sample comes from a study of shared clonotypes between healthy human individuals. Study-wide findings and caveats: Naive subsets, compared against memory subsets, generally had larger estimated richness values. Depth of sequencing was expected to influence donor clonotype sharing.

In the naive CD8 group, cells lacked CD45RO and were positively selected for CCR7, so terminally differentiated effector memory CD45RA+ cells were left out. The donor population consisted of healthy HIV-negative adults with no recent acute infections or vaccinations. The origin of this receptor is a man younger than 45 in good health. The sample comprised naive CD8+ T cells sorted from blood. The genes are TRBV7-2 and TRBJ2-1; TRBD2 matches 11 bases. The CDR3 is CASSFITSGGYNEQFF. The CDR3 coding sequence is TGTGCCAGCAGCTTCATAACTAGCGGGGGCTACAATGAGCAGTTCTTC.